This is a list of T cell receptor beta chains from one sample in a study of blood T cell repertoires in COVID-19. Data came from immunoSEQ multiplex PCR; TCRdb stores just in-frame clones and leaves some out. The sample holds about 140,000 clones, roughly 82% seen once. Material: peripheral blood. Source of these receptors: a man aged 80 or over with acute or convalescent COVID-19. Both conserved end residues are part of each CDR3. D genes are given only for firm matches. Expanded clones are given a class, and other clones once, few, many or no size at all.

>TRBV5-4|TRBJ1-2|15|TRBD1|.
TGTGCCAGCACCTTAGGGGGACAGGGTAACTATGGCTACACCTTC
CASTLGGQGNYGYTF
>TRBV19|TRBJ1-1|16|.|.
TGTGCCAGTAGTATAGGTGCAGGGGCGTTTAACACTGAAGCTTTCTTT
CASSIGAGAFNTEAFF
>TRBV10-2|TRBJ1-4|14|.|.
TGCGCCAGCAGTGAGTCGGGACTGGGAGAAAAACTGTTTTTT
CASSESGLGEKLFF
>TRBV12-3/TRBV12-4|TRBJ2-7|12|TRBD1|.
TGTGCCAGCAGCTCGACAGGGCGCGAGCAGTACTTC
CASSSTGREQYF
>TRBV2|TRBJ1-3|14|.|.
TGTGCCAGCAGTGAGTACAGCTCTGGAAACACCATATATTTT
CASSEYSSGNTIYF
>TRBV9|TRBJ1-3|15|.|.
TGTGCCAGCAGCTCCGGGGGGGTATCTGGAAACACCATATATTTT
CASSSGGVSGNTIYF
>TRBV5-4|TRBJ1-1|12|.|.
TGTGCCAGCAGGGCAGGATCCACTGAAGCTTTCTTT
CASRAGSTEAFF
>TRBV2|TRBJ2-5|15|TRBD2|.
TGTGCCAGCATCAAGCGGGGGGGCCTCCAAGAGACCCAGTACTTC
CASIKRGGLQETQYF
>TRBV28|TRBJ1-2|12|.|.
TGTGCCAGCAGTGCGACAGGCTATGGCTACACCTTC
CASSATGYGYTF
>TRBV7-2|TRBJ2-3|12|.|.
TGTGCCAGCACCGCAGTTCGTGATACGCAGTATTTT
CASTAVRDTQYF
>TRBV6-6|TRBJ2-4|14|.|.
TGTGCCAGCAGTCAGCAGCTCCTCGGGAACATTCAGTACTTC
CASSQQLLGNIQYF
>TRBV19|TRBJ1-5|15|TRBD1|.
TGTGCCAGTAGTATATGGGGGGACAGGGGACAGCCCCAGCATTTT
CASSIWGDRGQPQHF
>TRBV12-3/TRBV12-4|TRBJ2-1|13|TRBD2|.
TGTGCCAGCAGTTTAAGCGGGAGTGATGAGCAGTTCTTC
CASSLSGSDEQFF
>TRBV19|TRBJ1-6|17|.|.
TGTGCCAGTAGTATAGATTTTTCCAGCTCCTATAATTCACCCCTCCACTTT
CASSIDFSSSYNSPLHF
>TRBV7-2|TRBJ2-1|12|TRBD1|.
TGTGCCAGCAGCTGGAAGACAGGGCAGCAGTTCTTC
CASSWKTGQQFF
>TRBV27|TRBJ1-5|17|TRBD1|few
TGTGCCAGCAGTTCCCCCCCCGGGACAGGGAGAAATCAGCCCCAGCATTTT
CASSSPPGTGRNQPQHF
>TRBV9|TRBJ1-4|13|TRBD1|.
TGTGCCACTTCGACAGGGCTTAATGAAAAACTGTTTTTT
CATSTGLNEKLFF
>TRBV7-6|TRBJ2-7|14|.|.
TGTGCCAGCAGCCCTAGAGACCGCACCGACGAGCAGTACTTC
CASSPRDRTDEQYF
>TRBV5-5|TRBJ2-5|14|TRBD1|.
TGTGCCAGCAGCTGGGGGACAGGGGAGGAGACCCAGTACTTC
CASSWGTGEETQYF
>TRBV2|TRBJ2-5|12|.|.
TGTGCCAGCAGTACGGACCAAGAGACCCAGTACTTC
CASSTDQETQYF
>TRBV7-6|TRBJ1-3|17|.|medium-sized
TGTGCCAGCAGCCCACAGAGTGGAGGGTGGGCCCGAAACACCATATATTTT
CASSPQSGGWARNTIYF
>TRBV19|TRBJ1-2|13|.|.
TGTGCCAGTAGGGTTGAGGGCGCAGGTGGCTACACCTTC
CASRVEGAGGYTF
>TRBV19|TRBJ2-3|14|TRBD1|.
TGTGCCAGTAGTATCGGACAGGGGACAGATACGCAGTATTTT
CASSIGQGTDTQYF
>TRBV5-6|TRBJ1-1|13|.|.
TGTGCCAGCAGATCTCTCGGGGGAAGGGAAGCTTTCTTT
CASRSLGGREAFF
>TRBV19|TRBJ2-6|13|.|.
TGTGCCAGCGACAGGTTCGGGGCCAACGTCCTGACTTTC
CASDRFGANVLTF
>TRBV3-1/TRBV3-2|TRBJ1-1|13|.|.
TGTGCCAGCAGCCCTCAGGGTTCCACTGAAGCTTTCTTT
CASSPQGSTEAFF
>TRBV7-8|TRBJ2-6|14|.|.
TGTGCCAGCAGCTTTTACACTGGGGCCAACGTCCTGACTTTC
CASSFYTGANVLTF
>TRBV19|TRBJ2-2|13|.|.
TGTGCCAGTAGTATACGTCTTCCCGGGGAGCTGTTTTTT
CASSIRLPGELFF
>TRBV6-4|TRBJ2-1|13|.|.
TGTGCCAGCAGTGAGGAGGTAGGGTTTGAGCAGTTCTTC
CASSEEVGFEQFF
>TRBV2|TRBJ1-5|15|.|.
TGTGCCAGCAGTCCGCGCTATGATTCGCGGGGGCCCCAGCATTTT
CASSPRYDSRGPQHF
>TRBV14|TRBJ2-2|18|TRBD1|.
TGTGCCAGCAGCCAAGATTTTAGGACAGGCACGAACACCGGGGAGCTGTTTTTT
CASSQDFRTGTNTGELFF
>TRBV13|TRBJ2-1|15|TRBD2|.
TGTGCCAGCAGCTCGGGCGGGAGCCCCTACAATGAGCAGTTCTTC
CASSSGGSPYNEQFF
>TRBV5-6|TRBJ2-5|13|TRBD2|once
TGTGCCAGCAGCTCCGGGGGGGTGGAGACCCAGTACTTC
CASSSGGVETQYF
>TRBV19|TRBJ1-3|14|.|.
TGTGCCAGTAGGTCCAGGGGTTCTGGAAACACCATATATTTT
CASRSRGSGNTIYF
>TRBV19|TRBJ1-1|17|TRBD1|.
TGTGCCAGTATTTCGGACAGGGGGCGAGGAAGGAACACTGAAGCTTTCTTT
CASISDRGRGRNTEAFF
>TRBV19|TRBJ2-5|15|TRBD1|.
TGTGCCAGTACTAGGACAGGTCAACGCCAAGAGACCCAGTACTTC
CASTRTGQRQETQYF
>TRBV6-6|TRBJ2-1|14|.|.
TGTGCCAGCAGTTACGGGAGCTCCTACAATGAGCAGTTCTTC
CASSYGSSYNEQFF
>TRBV12-3/TRBV12-4|TRBJ1-2|13|.|.
TGTGCCAGCAGTTTTGGCACGATACCGGGCTACACCTTC
CASSFGTIPGYTF
>TRBV11-2|TRBJ1-1|13|.|many
TGTGCCAGCAGCCTCGGGGAGGAATTGGTGGCTTTCTTT
CASSLGEELVAFF
>TRBV6-5|TRBJ2-7|15|TRBD2|.
TGTGCCACCCCCGGGAGGACGGAGCCCTCCTACGAGCAGTACTTC
CATPGRTEPSYEQYF